The entry below gives a single T cell receptor beta chain sequence along with its context. Here immunoSEQ multiplex PCR was the method, and the copy in TCRdb shows in-frame clones only, minus some. The table lists roughly 500,000 clones, roughly 85% of them singletons. This sample was included in a study of blood T cell repertoires in COVID-19. Sequencing used peripheral blood. This receptor was identified in a human donor in a cohort sampled during active COVID-19.

The CDR3 loop is CASSPSGGRASDTQYF. CDR3 coding DNA: TGCGCCAGCAGCCCCTCGGGTGGGAGGGCGTCAGATACGCAGTATTTT. This chain connects TRBV5-1 to TRBJ2-3; 7 bases match TRBD2. The CDR3 has 16 residues. In germline, CDR1 is SGHRS, CDR2 YFSETQ. The ends lost 4 bases at V and 4 bases at J; junction bases unmatched: 12.